This is a list of T cell receptor beta chains from one sample in a study of cytomegalovirus exposure and HLA in healthy donors. The repertoire was sequenced with immunoSEQ multiplex PCR; TCRdb's copy has only in-frame clones and lacks some. The sample lists 250,000 to 300,000 clones, 80% to 95% seen once, with around 1.7% in the top ten. The specimen sequenced was PBMCs. All receptors come from a girl aged 2-10 years in good health and CMV-seronegative. CDR3s include the opening cysteine and the closing phenylalanine or tryptophan. The D gene is left open where the match is weak. For some rows the clone size is stated as once, few or many, or as a class when expanded; others skip it.

V gene,J gene,clone size,D gene,CDR3 length,CDR3 DNA,CDR3 protein
TRBV6-5,TRBJ1-2,once,TRBD1,15,TGTGCCAGCAGGACATGGGACAGTGAGAACTATGGCTACACCTTC,CASRTWDSENYGYTF
TRBV27,TRBJ2-7,-,TRBD2,15,TGTGCCAGCAGTGCTAGCGGGGGCCTCTCTGCCGAGCAGTACTTC,CASSASGGLSAEQYF
TRBV28,TRBJ2-7,once,-,13,TGTGCCAGCAGTTCCCGCCAGGTGGGCGAGCAGTACTTC,CASSSRQVGEQYF
TRBV30,TRBJ1-1,-,TRBD1,15,TGTGCCTGGAGTATTACCGGGACAGGGGTCACTGAAGCTTTCTTT,CAWSITGTGVTEAFF
TRBV29-1,TRBJ2-1,once,TRBD2,15,TGCAGCGTTGTATGGCGGGGGGGCCTGTACAATGAGCAGTTCTTC,CSVVWRGGLYNEQFF
TRBV11-2,TRBJ1-6,-,-,15,TGTGCCAGCAGCTTAGGCAGGGGCTATAATTCACCCCTCCACTTT,CASSLGRGYNSPLHF
TRBV2,TRBJ2-7,-,-,13,TGTGCCAGCAGTGAAGCGCGGGACGTAAAAAGGGACTTC,CASSEARDVKRDF
TRBV9,TRBJ1-5,-,TRBD1,13,TGTGCCAGCAGCCAGGGGGTGGGACAGCCCCAGCATTTT,CASSQGVGQPQHF
TRBV7-2,TRBJ1-2,-,-,15,TGTGCCAGCAGCTTAGCCGCCAGTCCTAACTATGGCTACACCTTC,CASSLAASPNYGYTF
TRBV19,TRBJ1-5,-,-,13,TGTGCCAGTACAGACAGTGCCAATCAGCCCCAGCATTTT,CASTDSANQPQHF
TRBV30,TRBJ1-3,-,TRBD1,16,TGTGCCTGGAGTCCCCTCGGGACAGTCTCTGGAAACACCATATATTTT,CAWSPLGTVSGNTIYF
TRBV5-1,TRBJ1-5,once,-,15,TGCGCCAGCAGCTTGGGTACAGGGAGCAATCAGCCCCAGCATTTT,CASSLGTGSNQPQHF
TRBV15,TRBJ1-2,-,TRBD1,14,TGTGCCACCAGCAACTTCAGGGGGGACTATGGCTACACCTTC,CATSNFRGDYGYTF
TRBV7-8,TRBJ1-4,once,-,12,TGTGCACCAGGCCAGGGTCTCGGAAAACTGTTTTTT,CAPGQGLGKLFF
TRBV7-2,TRBJ2-5,-,-,13,TGTGCCAGCAGCTTAGCCCTTCAAGAGACCCAGTACTTC,CASSLALQETQYF
TRBV27,TRBJ2-7,-,-,13,TGTGCCAGCAGCCCGGACAGAACCTACGAGCAGTACTTC,CASSPDRTYEQYF
TRBV4-1,TRBJ2-5,-,-,15,TGCGCCAGCAGCCAAGATAGGACAGCCGTGGAGACCCAGTACTTC,CASSQDRTAVETQYF
TRBV7-9,TRBJ2-7,-,TRBD1,15,TGTGCCAGCAGCCTCGGGGCAGGGGGCGAGAGCGAGCAGTACTTC,CASSLGAGGESEQYF
TRBV7-3,TRBJ1-1,-,-,15,TGTGCCAGCAGCCCAGATTCAGGGCGAGACACTGAAGCTTTCTTT,CASSPDSGRDTEAFF
TRBV27,TRBJ2-3,-,TRBD1,14,TGTGCCAGCAGTACTACAGGGGGCATAGATACGCAGTATTTT,CASSTTGGIDTQYF
TRBV25-1,TRBJ1-6,-,TRBD1,13,TGTGCCAGCAGCGGACAGGGCACTTCACCCCTCCACTTT,CASSGQGTSPLHF
TRBV2,TRBJ2-7,-,TRBD2,13,TGTGCCTCGCACTCCGCGGGAGGATACGAGCAGTACTTC,CASHSAGGYEQYF
TRBV6-1,TRBJ2-7,-,TRBD2,16,TGTGCCAGCAGTGAAATAACTAGCGGGAGTGTCTACGAGCAGTACTTC,CASSEITSGSVYEQYF
TRBV7-8,TRBJ2-4,-,-,13,TGTGCCAGCAGCTGGAGTGCCAAAAACATTCAGTACTTC,CASSWSAKNIQYF
TRBV5-4,TRBJ2-7,-,TRBD2,16,TGTGCCAGCAGCCCCCCCCCGCAAGCGGGAGGCTACGAGCAGTACTTC,CASSPPPQAGGYEQYF
TRBV10-1,TRBJ2-3,-,TRBD2,16,TGCGCCAGCAGTGCCAGCGGGGGGCCTGTCACAGATACGCAGTATTTT,CASSASGGPVTDTQYF
TRBV6-5,TRBJ1-6,-,-,16,TGTGCCAGCAGTTCGGACTCGAGCTCCTATAATTCACCCCTCCACTTT,CASSSDSSSYNSPLHF
TRBV7-9,TRBJ1-4,-,-,16,TGTGCCAGCAGCTCCCCGGGGTTGGCCACTAATGAAAAACTGTTTTTT,CASSSPGLATNEKLFF
TRBV5-6,TRBJ2-5,-,TRBD2,15,TGTGCCAGCAGCTTGGGACTAGCGGACCAAGAGACCCAGTACTTC,CASSLGLADQETQYF
TRBV25-1,TRBJ2-7,few,TRBD1,14,TGTGCCAGCAGTGAATTGGACAGGGACTACGAGCAGTACTTC,CASSELDRDYEQYF
TRBV11-3,TRBJ2-1,-,TRBD2,15,TGTGCCAGCAGCTTACTAGCGGGGGCCTACAATGAGCAGTTCTTC,CASSLLAGAYNEQFF
TRBV2,TRBJ2-7,few,TRBD1,16,TGTGCCAGCAGTGAGGGACAGGGATTCTTGAGGTTTGAGCAGTACTTC,CASSEGQGFLRFEQYF
TRBV30,TRBJ1-3,-,-,13,TGTGCCTGGGACAGGAATTCTGGAAACACCATATATTTT,CAWDRNSGNTIYF
TRBV7-8,TRBJ2-1,-,-,17,TGTGCCAGCAGGGTAATATTGGGGCTGATGGGGAACGATGAGCAGTTCTTC,CASRVILGLMGNDEQFF
TRBV19,TRBJ2-3,once,-,16,TGTGCCAGTAGTATAGGGGGGACAACTAGCACAGATACGCAGTATTTT,CASSIGGTTSTDTQYF
TRBV4-1,TRBJ2-1,-,TRBD1,15,TGCGCCAGCAGCCAAGAAGAAGGGGGCGCTTGGGGGCAGTTCTTC,CASSQEEGGAWGQFF